Listed below are T cell receptor beta chains from one sample, sequenced in a study of shared clonotypes between healthy human individuals. Data came from immunoSEQ multiplex PCR; TCRdb stores just in-frame clones and leaves some out. The sample carries some 580,000 clones, more than 95% recorded once. Material for sequencing was naive CD4+ T cells sorted from blood. These receptors all stem from a woman aged 25 to 39 in good health. CDR3s include the opening cysteine and the closing phenylalanine or tryptophan. Each record gives: D gene, clone size, J gene, V gene, CDR3 protein, CDR3 DNA. A D gene is named only where the DNA matches it firmly. Size is omitted from some rows. Given values are once, few, many or a class for expanded clones.

TRBD2,-,TRBJ2-5,TRBV11-2,CASSYIAGGPMETQYF,TGTGCCAGCAGCTACATAGCGGGAGGGCCAATGGAGACCCAGTACTTC
-,-,TRBJ1-2,TRBV5-1,CASSLTTGYSNYGYTF,TGCGCCAGCAGCTTAACGACAGGCTACTCTAACTATGGCTACACCTTC
-,-,TRBJ1-1,TRBV19,CASSENRNTEAFF,TGTGCCAGTAGTGAAAACAGGAACACTGAAGCTTTCTTT
-,-,TRBJ1-5,TRBV28,CASRVFSNQPQHF,TGTGCCAGCAGGGTATTCAGCAATCAGCCCCAGCATTTT
-,once,TRBJ2-5,TRBV6-1,CASSEAGVGGKETQYF,TGTGCCAGCAGTGAAGCGGGCGTGGGTGGGAAAGAGACCCAGTACTTC
-,-,TRBJ1-1,TRBV10-2,CASSIRVYTEAFF,TGCGCCAGCAGTATCAGGGTTTACACTGAAGCTTTCTTT
-,-,TRBJ2-5,TRBV18,CASSPDLDSQTQYF,TGTGCCAGCTCACCAGATCTCGACAGTCAGACCCAGTACTTC
-,-,TRBJ1-3,TRBV9,CASSAELGGRSRNTIYF,TGTGCCAGCAGCGCCGAACTGGGGGGCCGGTCTAGAAACACCATATATTTT
-,once,TRBJ1-5,TRBV6-1,CASSVVNSNQPQHF,TGTGCCAGCAGTGTAGTTAATAGCAATCAGCCCCAGCATTTT
-,once,TRBJ1-6,TRBV9,CASSLRDGVESPLHF,TGTGCCAGCAGCCTAAGGGACGGAGTTGAGTCACCCCTCCACTTT
TRBD2,-,TRBJ2-5,TRBV10-3,CAISEAGVGETQYF,TGTGCCATCAGTGAAGCGGGAGTGGGCGAGACCCAGTACTTC
TRBD2,-,TRBJ2-1,TRBV5-6,CASSRAGLAVYNEQFF,TGTGCCAGCAGCAGGGCGGGACTAGCGGTCTACAATGAGCAGTTCTTC
-,-,TRBJ2-1,TRBV19,CASSMTGYNEQFF,TGTGCCAGTAGTATGACGGGATACAATGAGCAGTTCTTC
-,-,TRBJ2-7,TRBV15,CATSRSGPYEQYF,TGTGCCACCAGCAGGTCAGGTCCCTACGAGCAGTACTTC
-,once,TRBJ1-5,TRBV5-6,CASSFAGAQPQHF,TGTGCCAGCAGCTTTGCGGGGGCCCAGCCCCAGCATTTT
-,-,TRBJ2-1,TRBV5-1,CASSLSGIGNEQFF,TGCGCCAGCAGCTTGAGTGGGATAGGCAATGAGCAGTTCTTC
-,-,TRBJ2-2,TRBV7-8,CASSAYRAGELFF,TGTGCCAGCAGCGCTTACAGGGCCGGGGAGCTGTTTTTT
-,-,TRBJ1-2,TRBV28,CASSLLPVGYTF,TGTGCCAGCAGTTTATTGCCAGTCGGCTACACCTTC
-,once,TRBJ2-4,TRBV28,CASTSSSYLAKNIQYF,TGTGCCAGCACTTCTAGTTCCTACCTAGCCAAAAACATTCAGTACTTC
-,-,TRBJ2-7,TRBV28,CASSLSGVSYEQYF,TGTGCCAGCAGTTTATCGGGGGTCTCCTACGAGCAGTACTTC
-,-,TRBJ2-2,TRBV27,CASSVNGELFF,TGTGCCAGCAGCGTTAACGGGGAGCTGTTTTTT
-,-,TRBJ1-1,TRBV18,CASSRTEGTEAFF,TGTGCCAGCTCCAGGACAGAGGGCACTGAAGCTTTCTTT
TRBD1,-,TRBJ1-1,TRBV6-5,CASSYSGQGDTEAFF,TGTGCCAGCAGTTACTCAGGACAGGGGGACACTGAAGCTTTCTTT
-,-,TRBJ2-7,TRBV5-4,CASSQGPRDKNYEQYF,TGTGCCAGCAGCCAAGGTCCCCGGGACAAGAACTACGAGCAGTACTTC
-,-,TRBJ1-1,TRBV5-1,CASSLWSSDPGPPFPTATEAFF,TGCGCCAGCAGCTTGTGGTCGTCCGACCCGGGCCCCCCTTTCCCTACGGCCACTGAAGCTTTCTTT
-,few,TRBJ2-7,TRBV27,CASSFNGYEQYF,TGTGCCAGCAGTTTCAACGGTTACGAGCAGTACTTC
TRBD2,-,TRBJ2-7,TRBV7-9,CASSQGLAGGNLRDEQYF,TGTGCCAGCAGCCAGGGACTAGCGGGAGGGAATCTCAGGGACGAGCAGTACTTC
TRBD2,-,TRBJ2-7,TRBV27,CASSFKRESYEQYF,TGTGCCAGCAGTTTCAAGCGGGAGTCTTACGAGCAGTACTTC
-,-,TRBJ2-3,TRBV7-8,CASSPRGTPSTDTQYF,TGTGCCAGCAGCCCCCGGGGCACCCCAAGCACAGATACGCAGTATTTT
-,-,TRBJ2-7,TRBV7-7,CASSLRLGTPYEQYF,TGTGCCAGCAGCCTCCGACTCGGGACACCCTACGAGCAGTACTTC
TRBD2,-,TRBJ2-1,TRBV9,CASSGRTSAPSNEQFF,TGTGCCAGCAGCGGCCGGACTAGCGCGCCGTCCAATGAGCAGTTCTTC
-,-,TRBJ1-1,TRBV11-2,CASNWGRGSTEAFF,TGTGCCAGCAACTGGGGGAGGGGGAGCACTGAAGCTTTCTTT
-,-,TRBJ2-3,TRBV2,CASSKSTDTQYF,TGTGCCAGCAGTAAGTCAACAGATACGCAGTATTTT
-,-,TRBJ2-7,TRBV21-1,CASSKKPGQGTGATYEQYF,TGTGCCAGCAGCAAAAAGCCGGGCCAGGGGACAGGGGCCACCTACGAGCAGTACTTC
TRBD2,once,TRBJ2-1,TRBV5-1,CASRATSGVEQFF,TGCGCCAGCAGGGCTACTAGCGGGGTTGAGCAGTTCTTC
TRBD2,-,TRBJ2-3,TRBV29-1,CSVGGTSGTFTDTQYF,TGCAGCGTGGGGGGGACGAGCGGGACCTTCACAGATACGCAGTATTTT
-,-,TRBJ2-7,TRBV19,CASRGRGVYEQYF,TGTGCCAGTAGGGGGAGGGGGGTCTACGAGCAGTACTTC
-,-,TRBJ1-2,TRBV7-9,CASSASGTEYGYGYTF,TGTGCCAGCAGCGCGTCCGGGACTGAATATGGGTATGGCTACACCTTC
-,-,TRBJ2-5,TRBV28,CASSRGGGRETQYF,TGTGCCAGCAGCAGGGGAGGTGGGCGAGAGACCCAGTACTTC
-,once,TRBJ1-1,TRBV7-2,CASSLRGRMNTEAFF,TGTGCCAGCAGCTTAAGAGGGCGGATGAACACTGAAGCTTTCTTT
TRBD1,-,TRBJ1-2,TRBV25-1,CASSEYYRGQDGYTF,TGTGCCAGCAGTGAATACTACAGGGGGCAGGATGGCTACACCTTC
TRBD2,-,TRBJ2-2,TRBV19,CASSPRLAGVSTGELFF,TGTGCCAGTAGTCCAAGACTAGCGGGAGTTTCCACCGGGGAGCTGTTTTTT
-,-,TRBJ1-1,TRBV5-8,CASSFRGASTEAFF,TGTGCCAGCAGCTTCCGGGGGGCATCCACTGAAGCTTTCTTT
-,-,TRBJ2-5,TRBV5-1,CASSSPETQYF,TGCGCCAGCAGCTCGCCGGAGACCCAGTACTTC
-,-,TRBJ2-7,TRBV29-1,CSVGAGTHEQYF,TGCAGCGTTGGGGCAGGGACCCACGAGCAGTACTTC